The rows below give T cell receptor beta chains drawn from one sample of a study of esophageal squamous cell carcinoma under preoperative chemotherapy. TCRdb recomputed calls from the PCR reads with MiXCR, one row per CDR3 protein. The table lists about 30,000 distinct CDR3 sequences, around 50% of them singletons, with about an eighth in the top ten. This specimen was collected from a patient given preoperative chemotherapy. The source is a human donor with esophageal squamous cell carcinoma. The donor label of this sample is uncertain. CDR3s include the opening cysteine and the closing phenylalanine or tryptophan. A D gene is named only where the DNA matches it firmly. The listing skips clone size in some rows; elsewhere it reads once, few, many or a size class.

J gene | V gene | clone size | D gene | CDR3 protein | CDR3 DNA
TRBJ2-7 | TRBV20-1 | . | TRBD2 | CSAPRGTSDEQYF | TGCAGTGCTCCCAGGGGGACTAGCGACGAGCAGTACTTC
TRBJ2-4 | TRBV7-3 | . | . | CASSLRPGGGIQDTQYF | TGTGCCAGCAGCTTGAGGCCCGGGGGCGGGATCCAAGACACTCAGTACTTC
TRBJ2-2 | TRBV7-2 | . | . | CASSPTWWAGELFF | TGTGCCAGCAGCCCGACGTGGTGGGCTGGGGAGCTGTTCTTT
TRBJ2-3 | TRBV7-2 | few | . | CAGGPAGGGGDTQYF | TGTGCCGGGGGCCCCGCGGGCGGGGGCGGAGATACGCAGTATTTC
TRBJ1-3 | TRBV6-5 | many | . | CASSYNSLISGNTIYF | TGTGCCAGCAGTTACAACAGCCTAATCTCTGGAAACACCATATATTTT
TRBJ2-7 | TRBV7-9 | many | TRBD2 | CASSLTSAYEQYF | TGTGCCAGCAGCTTGACTAGCGCCTACGAGCAGTACTTC
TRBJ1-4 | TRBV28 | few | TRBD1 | CASSLVRTGNEKLFF | TGTGCCAGCAGTTTGGTTAGGACAGGGAATGAAAAACTGTTTTTT
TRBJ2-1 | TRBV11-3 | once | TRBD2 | CASSPGGGAYNEQFF | TGTGCCAGCAGCCCCGGTGGGGGGGCCTACAATGAGCAGTTCTTC
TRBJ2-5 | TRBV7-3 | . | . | CASSFVPAGRDQKTQYF | TGTGCCAGCAGCTTCGTACCCGCGGGCCGTGACCAAAAGACCCAGTACTTC
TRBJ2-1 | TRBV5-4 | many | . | CASSLDRGGYNEQFF | TGTGCCAGCAGCTTGGACAGGGGAGGATACAATGAGCAGTTCTTC
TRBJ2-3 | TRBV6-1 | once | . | CASSTTRGSTDTQYF | TGTGCCAGCAGTACGACGAGGGGCAGCACAGATACGCAGTATTTT
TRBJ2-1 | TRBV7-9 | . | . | CASSSGLGGSSNEQFF | TGTGCCAGCAGCTCCGGGTTGGGGGGATCCAGCAATGAGCAGTTCTTC
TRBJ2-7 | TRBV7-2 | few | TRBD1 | CASSLRATGNYEQYF | TGTGCCAGCAGCTTGCGCGCGACAGGGAACTACGAGCAGTACTTC
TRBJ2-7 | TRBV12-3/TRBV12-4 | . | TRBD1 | CASSFETGPYEQYF | TGTGCCAGCAGTTTCGAGACAGGGCCCTACGAGCAGTACTTC
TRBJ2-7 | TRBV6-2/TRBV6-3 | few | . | CASSYSNSYEQYF | TGTGCCAGCAGTTACTCGAACAGCTACGAGCAGTACTTC
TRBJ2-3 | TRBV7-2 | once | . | CASGGHGGRETETQYF | TGTGCCAGCGGGGGACACGGGGGCAGAGAGACAGAGACCCAGTATTTT
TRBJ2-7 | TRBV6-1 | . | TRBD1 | CARIGQANEQYF | TGTGCCAGAATCGGACAGGCCAACGAGCAGTACTTC
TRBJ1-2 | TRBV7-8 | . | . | CASSGIRGVDGYTF | TGTGCCAGCAGCGGCATTAGGGGGGTTGATGGCTACACCTTC
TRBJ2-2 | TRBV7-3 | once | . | CASSQESRGDELFF | TGTGCCAGCAGCCAGGAGTCTAGGGGCGATGAGCTGTTTTTT
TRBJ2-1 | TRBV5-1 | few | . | CASSPITNYNEQFF | TGCGCCAGCAGCCCCATCACGAATTACAATGAGCAGTTCTTC
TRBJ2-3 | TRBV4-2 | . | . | CASSQVSLGPSTDTQYF | TGTGCCAGCAGCCAAGTGAGCCTTGGCCCTAGCACAGATACGCAGTATTTT
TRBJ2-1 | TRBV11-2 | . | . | CASSQTRINDEQFF | TGTGCCAGCAGCCAAACTAGAATCAACGATGAGCAGTTCTTC
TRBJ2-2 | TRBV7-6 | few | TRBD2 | CASSLAGGPTGELFF | TGTGCCAGCAGTCTAGCGGGGGGACCTACTGGGGAGCTGTTTTTT
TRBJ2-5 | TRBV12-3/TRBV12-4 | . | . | CACTAPGAKKTQYF | TGTGCCTGTACCGCCCCCGGTGCCAAAAAGACCCAGTACTTC
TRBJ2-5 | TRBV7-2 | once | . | CASRGQGGREQDTQYF | TGTGCCAGCAGGGGGCAGGGAGGCCGTGAGCAAGATACCCAGTATTTC
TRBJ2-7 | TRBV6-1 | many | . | CASSESLTYEQYF | TGTGCCAGCAGTGAAAGCCTGACCTACGAGCAGTACTTC
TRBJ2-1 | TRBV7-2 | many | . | CASSSDRSYNEQFF | TGTGCCAGCAGTAGCGATCGCTCCTACAATGAGCAGTTCTTC
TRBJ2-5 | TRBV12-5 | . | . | CASGLVTLGGPYQETQYF | TGTGCTAGTGGTTTGGTCACCCTCGGGGGGCCGTACCAAGAGACCCAGTACTTC
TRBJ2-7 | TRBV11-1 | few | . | CASSQGGGSGYEQYF | TGTGCCAGCAGCCAAGGGGGGGGGAGTGGCTACGAGCAGTACTTC
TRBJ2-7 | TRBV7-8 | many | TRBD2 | CASSLGRAGGHNEQYF | TGTGCCAGCAGCTTAGGTCGAGCGGGAGGCCACAATGAGCAGTACTTC
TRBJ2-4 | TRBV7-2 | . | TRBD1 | CACSPQGVRAKDIQYF | TGTGCGTGCAGCCCACAGGGGGTGAGAGCCAAAGATATTCAGTACTTC
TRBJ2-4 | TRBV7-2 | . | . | CASSYRGRGSGAKDIQYF | TGTGCCAGCAGCTATAGGGGGAGGGGGTCCGGTGCCAAAGACATTCAGTACTTC
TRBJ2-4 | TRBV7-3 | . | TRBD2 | CASSLRPGGGIKDTQYF | TGTGCCAGCAGCTTGAGGCCCGGGGGAGGGATCAAAGACACCCAGTACTTC
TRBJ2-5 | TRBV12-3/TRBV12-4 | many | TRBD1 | CASSFGTGWKETQYF | TGTGCCAGCAGTTTTGGGACAGGGTGGAAGGAGACCCAGTACTTC
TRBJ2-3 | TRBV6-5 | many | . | CASSYKRNPRDTQYF | TGTGCCAGCAGTTACAAGCGGAACCCACGAGATACGCAGTATTTT
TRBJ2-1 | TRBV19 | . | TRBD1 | CASSIMGQGSYNEQFF | TGTGCCAGTAGTATTATGGGACAGGGTTCCTACAATGAGCAGTTCTTC
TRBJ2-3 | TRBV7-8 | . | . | CCSGLHLRDKDTQYF | TGTTGCAGCGGCTTACACCTGCGGGACAAAGATACGCAGTATTTC
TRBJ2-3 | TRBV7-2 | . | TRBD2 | CASSVGLAGAGPETQYF | TGTGCCAGCAGCGTGGGACTAGCGGGTGCGGGCCCAGAGACGCAGTATTTT
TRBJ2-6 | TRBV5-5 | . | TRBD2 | CASSLDIAGAGGANVLTF | TGTGCCAGCAGCTTGGATATAGCGGGAGCGGGTGGGGCCAACGTCCTGACTTTC
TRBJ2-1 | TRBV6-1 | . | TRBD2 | CASTVPGLAGDEQFF | TGTGCCAGTACCGTACCGGGACTAGCGGGGGATGAGCAGTTCTTC
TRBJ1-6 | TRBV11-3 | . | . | CASSSLGGRGEQHF | TGTGCCAGCAGCTCTTTGGGGGGACGGGGGGAGCAGCACTTT
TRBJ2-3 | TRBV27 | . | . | CASSLSRGVNTGAQYF | TGTGCCAGCAGTTTATCCCGCGGGGTGAACACCGGGGCGCAGTATTTT
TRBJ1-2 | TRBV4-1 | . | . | CASSQDTNPNYGYTF | TGCGCCAGCAGCCAAGATACCAACCCGAACTATGGCTACACCTTC
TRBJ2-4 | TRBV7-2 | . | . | CASSRGHGRDQDIQYF | TGTGCCAGCAGCCGGGGGCACGGCCGAGATCAAGACATCCAGTACTTC
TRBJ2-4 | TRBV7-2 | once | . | CASTGQGAKNTQYF | TGTGCCAGCACCGGGCAGGGAGCCAAAAACACGCAGTACTTC
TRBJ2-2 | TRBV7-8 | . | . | CASSFKSTGELFF | TGTGCCAGCAGCTTTAAGAGCACCGGGGAGCTGTTTTTT
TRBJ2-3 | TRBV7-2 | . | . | CASSPDGHRLTDKQYF | TGTGCCAGCAGCCCAGACGGACATCGACTCACAGATAAGCAGTATTTT
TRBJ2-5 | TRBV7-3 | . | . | CASSSRLGGRDQEIQYF | TGTGCCAGCAGCTCGAGGCTGGGGGGACGTGACCAAGAGATCCAGTACTTC
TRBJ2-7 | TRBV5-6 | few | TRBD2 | CASSSTSGISYNEQYF | TGTGCCAGCAGCTCGACTAGCGGGATCTCCTACAATGAGCAGTACTTC
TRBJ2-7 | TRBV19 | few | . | CASSLADAYEQYF | TGTGCCAGTAGTTTGGCGGACGCCTACGAGCAGTACTTC
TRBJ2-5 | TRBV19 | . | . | CASSITMRGQQYF | TGTGCCAGTAGTATAACTATGCGAGGGCAGCAGTACTTC